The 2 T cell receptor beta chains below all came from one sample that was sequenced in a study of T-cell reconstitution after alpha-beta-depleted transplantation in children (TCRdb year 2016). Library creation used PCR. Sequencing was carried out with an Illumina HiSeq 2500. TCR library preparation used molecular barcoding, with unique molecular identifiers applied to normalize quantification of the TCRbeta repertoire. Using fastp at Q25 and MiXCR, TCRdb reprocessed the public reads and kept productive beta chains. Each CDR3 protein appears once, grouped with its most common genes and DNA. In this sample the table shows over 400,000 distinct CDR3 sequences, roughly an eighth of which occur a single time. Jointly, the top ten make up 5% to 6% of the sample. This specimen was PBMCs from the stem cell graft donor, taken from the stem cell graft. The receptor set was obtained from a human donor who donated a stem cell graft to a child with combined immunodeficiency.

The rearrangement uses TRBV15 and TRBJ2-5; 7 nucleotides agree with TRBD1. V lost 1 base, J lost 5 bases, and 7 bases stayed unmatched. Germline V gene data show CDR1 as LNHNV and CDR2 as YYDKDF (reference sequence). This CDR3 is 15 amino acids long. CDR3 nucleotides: TGTGCCACCAGCAGAGGGAAGGGGGCGCAGGAGACCCAGTACTTC. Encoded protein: CATSRGKGAQETQYF.

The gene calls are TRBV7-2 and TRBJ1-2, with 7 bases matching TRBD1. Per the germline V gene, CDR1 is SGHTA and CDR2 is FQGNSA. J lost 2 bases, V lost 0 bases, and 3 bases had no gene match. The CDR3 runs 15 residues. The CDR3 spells CASSLAMGQNYGYTF. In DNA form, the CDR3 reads TGTGCCAGCAGCTTAGCTATGGGACAGAACTATGGCTACACCTTC.